The source of this TCR beta chain is a study of tumor and adjacent non-tumor tissue in lung cancer. Study-level background: Patients were aged about 30 to 85, around ten men and roughly five women, stage I to III.

TCRbeta libraries were built with three rounds of nested PCR, modified from ARM-PCR. TCRdb reprocessed the multiplex PCR reads with MiXCR, giving one entry per CDR3 protein. The sample records approximately 80,000 distinct CDR3 sequences, roughly 80% being singletons. Note on this clonotype: Sequence at one end of the junction differs from germline and may be a read error.

Germline V gene sequence: CDR1 DFQATT, CDR2 SNEGSKA (reference sequence). The CDR3 consists of 15 residues. The template was RNA from unsorted bulk tissue. Distant lung tissue was collected more than 3 cm away from the tumor edge. The chain recombines TRBV20-1 with TRBJ1-1; TRBD1 might be the D (6 bases). The specimen sequenced was distant non-tumor lung tissue. The clonotype originates from a man aged 60-69 years with non-small cell lung cancer. The CDR3 spells CSPRDWRGVNNEAFF. Written as DNA, the CDR3 is TGCAGTCCTAGAGATTGGAGGGGGGTGAACAATGAAGCTTTCTTT.